Detailed here is one T cell receptor beta chain. V lost 4 bases and J lost 4; bases outside the gene matches: 5. CDR3 length equals 14 residues. Germline lookup yields CDR1 SGHRS and CDR2 YFSETQ. In the original analysis: Amplification from reference gene primers served as the basis for estimated nucleated cell counts. This table comes from immunoSEQ multiplex PCR, and its TCRdb copy is limited to in-frame clones, with some not included. The DNA gave D and trimming, while V, J and clone size come from that table. Of under 110,000 clones listed, about 91% are singletons. The record originates from a study of blood T cell repertoires in COVID-19. About the research overall: There were acute and convalescent COVID-19 samples, and they came from the United States, Italy and Spain. PBMCs, B-cell-depleted T cells, or T cells provided the cDNA or gDNA that made up the material.

The sequence was obtained from a man aged 50 to 60 with acute or convalescent COVID-19. The chain joins TRBV5-1 to TRBJ1-2; 9 nucleotides agree with TRBD1. Sequencing used peripheral blood. CDR3 nucleotides: TGCGCCAGCAGCGTAGACAGGGGGGCCTATGGCTACACCTTC. Its translation is CASSVDRGAYGYTF. The whole variable domain, remainder taken from reference TRBV5-1 and TRBJ1-2, is KAGVTQTPRYLIKTRGQQVTLSCSPISGHRSVSWYQQTPGQGLQFLFEYFSETQRNKGNFPGRFSGRQFSNSRSEMNVSTLELGDSALYLCASSVDRGAYGYTFGSGTRLTVV.